One sample yielded the 16 T cell receptor beta chains listed below, sequenced in a study of OX40 agonist ivuxolimab in advanced cancers. The data were produced by immunoSEQ multiplex PCR, yet TCRdb's version contains in-frame clones alone and is incomplete. The sample consists of about 66,000 clones, around 83% of them appearing once. Sequenced here: CD4+ or CD8+ T cells sorted from blood, sampled in a trial of the OX40 agonist ivuxolimab. The receptors were sampled from an adult with an advanced solid tumor such as melanoma, head and neck, liver or kidney cancer.

The chain recombines TRBV9 with TRBJ2-3, with D unresolved. The length of the CDR3 is 15 residues. Trimming cost V 4 bases and J 2 bases, with 14 bases left between them. Germline V gene lookup returns CDR1 SGDLS and CDR2 YYNGEE. The CDR3 here is CASSYDGAPTDTQYF. The CDR3 nucleotides read TGTGCCAGCAGCTACGACGGTGCCCCCACAGATACGCAGTATTTT.

The chain joins TRBV6-1 to TRBJ2-3, with 10 bases matching TRBD2. After removal of 0 bases from V and 6 bases from J, the junction contained 3 bases not matched to a gene. In germline, CDR1 is MNHNS, CDR2 SASEGT. This CDR3 has 15 amino acids. The CDR3 region is CASSEAAGGPDTQYF. The CDR3 nucleotides are TGTGCCAGCAGTGAAGCAGCGGGGGGGCCTGATACGCAGTATTTT.

The chain uses TRBV7-2 and TRBJ2-1; a possible D gene is TRBD2 (6 bases). V was trimmed by 3 bases and J by 11 bases, leaving 11 bases between them. CDR1 is SGHTA, CDR2 FQGNSA, per germline. The CDR3 totals 12 residues. Here the CDR3 DNA reads TGTGCCAGCAGCTTCCGACTAGTGCAGCAGTTCTTC. It translates to CASSFRLVQQFF. The variable domain in full, completed from reference TRBV7-2 and TRBJ2-1, reads GAGVSQSPSNKVTEKGKDVELRCDPISGHTALYWYRQSLGQGLEFLIYFQGNSAPDKSGLPSDRFSAERTGGSVSTLTIQRTQQEDSAVYLCASSFRLVQQFFGPGTRLTVL.

The rearrangement links TRBV6-5 to TRBJ1-5; TRBD1 might be the D (5 bases). Between the trimmed V and J ends, which lost 6 bases and 6 bases, there was a span of 15 bases. The length of the CDR3 is 14 residues. Germline V gene lookup returns CDR1 MNHEY and CDR2 SVGAGI. The CDR3 is CASSTIQGSQPQHF. CDR3 DNA: TGTGCCAGCAGCACAATCCAGGGTTCTCAGCCCCAGCATTTT.

The V gene is TRBV19, the J gene TRBJ2-1, with 12 bases lining up with TRBD2. V lost 4 bases to trimming and J lost 9 bases; unmatched junction nucleotides: 10. CDR3 size: 16 residues. The germline CDR1 and CDR2 sequences are LNHDA and SQIVND (reference sequence). CDR3 amino acids: CASSTDSLGLAGEQFF. Here the CDR3 DNA reads TGTGCCAGTAGTACCGATTCGTTGGGACTAGCGGGTGAGCAGTTCTTC.

In its sample, this clone is medium-sized. J is TRBJ1-5 and V is TRBV9, with no clear D. V was shortened by 3 bases and J by 5 bases, with 12 bases between the two germline ends. Germline V lookup: CDR1 SGDLS, CDR2 YYNGEE. The CDR3 is 14 amino acids. For the CDR3, the DNA is TGTGCCAGCAGCGCAGGATCTTGGGATCAGCCCCAGCATTTT. It encodes CASSAGSWDQPQHF.

CDR3: CATNPRQGQETQYF. The CDR3 bases are TGTGCCACAAATCCCCGACAGGGGCAAGAGACCCAGTACTTC. V and J are TRBV6-5 and TRBJ2-5, with 8 nucleotides matching TRBD1. This CDR3 is 14 amino acids long. V lost 10 bases, J lost 2 bases, and 9 bases stayed unmatched. Germline V gives CDR1 MNHEY, CDR2 SVGAGI.

The rearrangement uses TRBV9 and TRBJ1-3; D might be TRBD1 (6 bases). Trimming removed 3 bases at V and 2 bases at J, with 15 bases between. Germline-derived CDR1 and CDR2 are SGDLS and YYNGEE. This CDR3 is 16 amino acids long. CDR3 sequence: CASSAQGTGTGNTIYF. The CDR3 DNA reads as TGTGCCAGCAGCGCCCAGGGGACGGGCACTGGAAACACCATATATTTT.

The chain uses TRBV7-8 and TRBJ2-4, with 11 bases lining up with TRBD2. J gave up 0 bases and V 1 base, and 11 bases lay outside the gene matches. Germline V gives CDR1 SGHVS, CDR2 FQNEAQ. The CDR3 contains 20 residues. The CDR3: CASSLGVSGRESLAKNIQYF. The CDR3, as DNA: TGTGCCAGCAGCTTAGGGGTTAGCGGGAGGGAATCGCTAGCCAAAAACATTCAGTACTTC.

The chain has TRBV30 and TRBJ2-1; D perhaps matches TRBD2 (6 bases). V gave up 0 bases and J gave up 10 bases, with 13 bases separating them. Germline CDR1 reads GTSNPN; CDR2 reads SVGIG (reference sequence). This CDR3 contains 13 residues. The CDR3 protein is CAWSVQAGSEQFF. As DNA, the CDR3 is TGTGCCTGGAGTGTACAGGCGGGGAGCGAGCAGTTCTTC.

This chain uses TRBV6-5 with TRBJ2-7; no clear D. V was clipped by 2 bases and J by 4 bases, with 9 bases between them. Germline loops: CDR1 MNHEY, CDR2 SVGAGI. CDR3 size: 13 residues. As DNA, the CDR3 is TGTGCCAGCAGTTACCCGACTGATTACGAGCAGTACTTC. This codes for CASSYPTDYEQYF.

This clone turned up a few times. V is TRBV29-1 and J is TRBJ1-1; no firm D call. V lost 4 bases to trimming and J lost 3 bases, with 6 bases between them. The length of the CDR3 is 11 residues. Germline loops: CDR1 SQVTM, CDR2 ANQGSEA. In DNA, the CDR3 is TGCAGCGTTGGGGGTCACACTGAAGCTTTCTTT. As protein: CSVGGHTEAFF.

V usage is TRBV7-9 and J usage is TRBJ1-5; possibly TRBD1 for D (5 bases). There are 15 residues in the CDR3. Trimming shortened V by 5 bases and J by 0 bases, and 11 bases separated the two germline ends. Germline V gene lookup returns CDR1 SEHNR and CDR2 FQNEAQ (reference sequence). CDR3 in DNA: TGTGCCAGCAGCCGGGACGGGCATAGCAATCAGCCCCAGCATTTT. As protein: CASSRDGHSNQPQHF. The whole variable domain, remainder taken from reference TRBV7-9 and TRBJ1-5, is DTGVSQNPRHKITKRGQNVTFRCDPISEHNRLYWYRQTLGQGPEFLTYFQNEAQLEKSRLLSDRFSAERPKGSFSTLEIQRTEQGDSAMYLCASSRDGHSNQPQHFGDGTRLSIL.

The CDR3 bases are TGTGCCAGCAGCAAAGGGAGCAGTTTGGGGCCCGGCTACACCTTC. Translation gives CASSKGSSLGPGYTF. The rearrangement links TRBV21-1 to TRBJ1-2; the D segment call TRBD1 is taken from the table without a DNA check. TRBV21-1 is assigned pseudogene status. The CDR3 consists of 15 residues.

This clone has a handful of counts. The J gene is TRBJ2-1, the V gene TRBV5-4, with D possibly matching TRBD1 (5 bases). The CDR3 is 13 amino acids. V lost 0 bases, J lost 9 bases, and 10 bases lay in between. Germline lookup yields CDR1 SGHNT and CDR2 YYREEE (reference sequence). In DNA, the CDR3 is TGTGCCAGCAGCTTGGGACAAAGGGGTGAGCAGTTCTTC. This gives the protein CASSLGQRGEQFF.

J is TRBJ2-7 and V is TRBV5-1; D is perhaps TRBD2 (6 bases). The CDR3 loop spans 15 amino acids. V lost 3 bases to trimming and J lost 0 bases, with 13 bases between them. Per germline, CDR1 SGHRS and CDR2 YFSETQ. The chain's CDR3 is CASSSWDGSSYEQYF. The CDR3 DNA reads TGCGCCAGCAGCTCCTGGGACGGGAGCTCCTACGAGCAGTACTTC.